A single sample is the source of the 8 T cell receptor beta chains below, sequenced in a study of blood T cell repertoires in COVID-19. Generated by immunoSEQ multiplex PCR, the TCRdb table keeps only in-frame clones and is missing some. This table holds tens of thousands of clones, approximately 83% found once. Sequences were obtained from peripheral blood. Source of these receptors: a man aged 35 to 55 with COVID-19, enrolled during active disease.

V and J are TRBV6-5 and TRBJ2-1, with 8 bases identical to TRBD2. This CDR3 spans 15 amino acids. After removal of 5 bases from V and 1 base from J, the junction contained 4 bases not matched to a gene. The germline CDR1 and CDR2 sequences are MNHEY and SVGAGI. For the CDR3, the DNA is TGTGCCAGCAGTACCCGGGGGGGTTCCTACAATGAGCAGTTCTTC. This gives the protein CASSTRGGSYNEQFF.

This chain links TRBV6-6 with TRBJ2-7; 7 positions match TRBD1. The germline V gene encodes CDR1 MNHNY and CDR2 SVGAGI (reference sequence). Trimming removed 5 bases from V and 0 bases from J; junction bases left unmatched: 7. This CDR3 has 15 amino acids. Written as DNA, the CDR3 is TGTGCCAGCAGTCAACCGGGACAGCCCTCCTACGAGCAGTACTTC. This sequence encodes CASSQPGQPSYEQYF.

This clone has just one count. The chain has TRBV5-1 and TRBJ1-5, with 9 bases aligning to TRBD1. V gave up 4 bases and J gave up 4 bases; unmatched junction bases: 3. Germline assignment: CDR1 SGHRS and CDR2 YFSETQ. The CDR3 length is 14 residues. For the CDR3, the DNA is TGCGCCAGCAGCGACAGGGGGGGAAATCAGCCCCAGCATTTT. This codes for CASSDRGGNQPQHF.

The rearrangement joins TRBV11-2 to TRBJ2-7; the match to TRBD2 covers 13 bases. This CDR3 has 14 amino acids. Losses at the gene ends were 5 bases for V and 7 bases for J; bases not matched to a gene: 5. The germline gives CDR1 SGHAT, CDR2 FQNNGV. CDR3 sequence (DNA): TGTGCCAGCAGCCCCACTAGCGGGGGGGCGGAGCAGTACTTC. Translating gives CASSPTSGGAEQYF.

This clone appeared a single time. The V call is TRBV3-1 (or the pseudogene TRBV3-2), the J call TRBJ2-2; D unclear. Trimming left V 2 bases short and J 1 base short, with 5 bases between. This CDR3 comprises 14 residues. CDR1 is LGHDT and CDR2 is YNNKEL in the germline V gene (reference sequence). The CDR3 here is CASSQSVNTGELFF. In DNA form, the CDR3 reads TGTGCCAGCAGCCAATCAGTGAACACCGGGGAGCTGTTTTTT.

The rearrangement joins TRBV9 to TRBJ1-1; D might be TRBD1 (5 bases). This CDR3 is built from 13 residues. Germline V gene sequence: CDR1 SGDLS, CDR2 YYNGEE. V shed 3 bases and J shed 9 bases, with 15 bases lying between them. The CDR3 spells CASSGSGAEKAFF. The CDR3 DNA sequence: TGTGCCAGCAGCGGAAGCGGGGCTGAAAAAGCTTTCTTT.

This rearrangement joins TRBV11-2 to TRBJ1-1, with D uncertain. The CDR3 covers 12 residues. Trimming took off 1 base at V and 4 bases at J, with 4 bases between the two ends. The V gene's germline CDR1 is SGHAT and CDR2 FQNNGV. This CDR3 reads CASSLAGTEAFF. CDR3 DNA: TGTGCCAGCAGCTTAGCAGGCACTGAAGCTTTCTTT.

This clone has only one observation. V and J are TRBV27 and TRBJ2-7; maybe TRBD2 (6 bases). The CDR3 length is 13 residues. The germline V gene has CDR1 MNHEY and CDR2 SMNVEV (reference sequence). Trimming cost V 3 bases and J 2 bases, with 8 bases left between them. CDR3 bases: TGTGCCAGCAGTTTTGCGGGGCCCTACGAGCAGTACTTC. Its protein is CASSFAGPYEQYF.